The sequence of this T cell receptor (beta chain) was determined in a study of tumour-infiltrating T cells in Burkitt lymphoma. On the study more broadly: The Burkitt lymphoma cohort spanned all epidemiological subtypes.

Deletions cut 0 bases from V and 7 bases from J, with 22 bases between. The germline CDR1 and CDR2 sequences are MGHRA and YSYEKL. The CDR3 has 19 residues. Data came from immunoSEQ multiplex PCR; TCRdb stores just in-frame clones and leaves some out. The repertoire holds tens of thousands of clones, with roughly 30% as singletons. The sequenced material came from tumor tissue. The source of this sequence is a human donor with Burkitt lymphoma. The chain uses TRBV4-1 and TRBJ1-6; the D gene is possibly TRBD1 (5 bases). The CDR3 DNA reads TGCGCCAGCAGCCAAGACCCCTACCCCGGGACGGCGGTAAATTCACCCCTCCACTTT. Translated: CASSQDPYPGTAVNSPLHF.